Following are 11 T cell receptor beta chains from one sample sequenced in a study of CD8+ T cells in alopecia areata (dated by TCRdb to the late 2010s). This specimen's treatment or condition label, per the study, means: oral pan-JAK inhibitor, 5-10 mg twice daily. Libraries were constructed by the immunoSEQ multiplex PCR assay. RNA was extracted from all samples and reverse transcribed into cDNA, which served as template for TCR sequencing. TCRdb took over this immuneACCESS table, retaining in-frame rearrangements with V and J assigned. Such tables are incomplete; in checked studies, under half of the missing clones stem from an unresolved V gene, and the remainder is unexplained. Recorded for this sample are some 100,000 clones; around 60% of them occurred a single time. The ten largest clones represent about a sixth of the sample. Material: CD8+ T cells sorted from blood, obtained at roughly week 55, from a patient treated with tofacitinib. Source of these receptors: a human donor with alopecia areata.

The chain recombines TRBV7-9 with TRBJ2-7; D is unresolved. The CDR3 covers 11 residues. Germline CDR1 is SEHNR and CDR2 is FQNEAQ (reference sequence). V gave up 1 base and J gave up 6 bases, with 4 bases separating them. The CDR3 loop is CASSLGREQYF. The CDR3 nucleotides read TGTGCCAGCAGCTTAGGACGCGAGCAGTACTTC.

The chain links TRBV4-2 to TRBJ1-2; D gene uncertain. V lost 2 bases and J lost 0, with 10 bases in between. Germline CDR1 is LGHNA and CDR2 is YNFKEQ. This CDR3 region has 15 residues. The DNA for the CDR3 is TGTGCCAGCAGCCAAACCGACACCTCTAACTATGGCTACACCTTC. This gives the protein CASSQTDTSNYGYTF.

V is TRBV4-1 and J is TRBJ2-7; D not certain. Trimming removed 1 base from V and 3 bases from J, with 10 bases in between. Germline V gene sequence: CDR1 MGHRA, CDR2 YSYEKL. The CDR3 covers 14 residues. The CDR3 sequence is CASSQGLVNYEQYF. The CDR3, as DNA: TGCGCCAGCAGCCAAGGACTCGTGAACTACGAGCAGTACTTC.

The sample holds a few counts of this clone. The DNA for the CDR3 is TGTGCCAGCTCCGCATCGGGGGGGGTAAGCACAGATACGCAGTATTTT. Its protein is CASSASGGVSTDTQYF. V and J are TRBV27 and TRBJ2-3; TRBD2 matches at 8 bases. The germline CDR1 and CDR2 sequences are MNHEY and SMNVEV (reference sequence). J gave up 0 bases and V 8 bases, and 10 bases lay outside the gene matches. The CDR3 loop spans 16 amino acids.

The J gene is TRBJ2-1, the V gene TRBV2; TRBD1 matches at 9 bases. The CDR3 is 15 residues long. V shed 6 bases and J 7 bases; nucleotides not matched to a gene: 10. Germline V CDR1 and CDR2: SNHLY, FYNNEI. The CDR3 DNA sequence: TGTGCCAGCAGGCCCCGGGACAGGGCCCCTAATGAGCAGTTCTTC. Translating gives CASRPRDRAPNEQFF.

V and J are TRBV13 and TRBJ2-1; D may match TRBD1 or TRBD2 (5 bases each). The CDR3 is 15 amino acids. The germline V and J ends were trimmed by 5 bases and 5 bases, with 16 bases remaining between them. The germline gives CDR1 PRHDT, CDR2 FYEKMQ (reference sequence). The DNA of the CDR3 is TGTGCCAGCAGCCCGTCCCCGGGACGGGACAATGAGCAGTTCTTC. Translating it yields CASSPSPGRDNEQFF. Supplemented by reference TRBV13 and TRBJ2-1, the full variable domain reads AAGVIQSPRHLIKEKRETATLKCYPIPRHDTVYWYQQGPGQDPQFLISFYEKMQSDKGSIPDRFSAQQFSDYHSELNMSSLELGDSALYFCASSPSPGRDNEQFFGPGTRLTVL.

This chain links TRBV30 with TRBJ2-1; perhaps TRBD2 as D (7 bases). V lost 4 bases and J lost 5, with 12 bases in between. The CDR3 is 13 amino acids. Germline values: CDR1 GTSNPN, CDR2 SVGIG (reference sequence). The CDR3 DNA is TGTGCCTGGAATCCGGGGGGCAACAATGAGCAGTTCTTC. It codes for CAWNPGGNNEQFF.

Written as DNA, the CDR3 is TGTGCTAGTGGAGGTGGGAGCTCCTACGAGCAGTACTTC. It codes for CASGGGSSYEQYF. V gene TRBV12-5 combines with J gene TRBJ2-7, with D tentatively TRBD2 (5 bases). The ends were cut back, 6 bases at V and 0 bases at J, with 9 bases in the middle. The CDR3 covers 13 residues. The germline V gene has CDR1 LGHNT and CDR2 FRNRAP.

This clone was observed a handful of times. Here the CDR3 reads CASSPPPWGDTDTQYF. The CDR3 DNA reads TGTGCCAGCTCACCACCACCCTGGGGGGATACAGATACGCAGTATTTT. J is TRBJ2-3 and V is TRBV18; D possibly corresponds to TRBD2 (6 bases). Deletions cut 0 bases from V and 3 bases from J, with 13 bases between. This CDR3 comprises 16 residues. Germline V gives CDR1 KGHSH, CDR2 LQKENI.

V is TRBV5-6 and J is TRBJ1-3, with TRBD1 as a possible D gene (5 bases). There are 15 residues in the CDR3. CDR1 is SGHDT and CDR2 is YYEEEE in the germline V gene. V lost 4 bases to trimming and J lost 2 bases, with 13 bases between them. The CDR3 reads CASSLGPRAGNTIYF. Written as DNA, the CDR3 is TGTGCCAGCAGCCTGGGACCGCGTGCTGGAAACACCATATATTTT.

The rearrangement links TRBV27 to TRBJ2-3; D is unresolved. The CDR3 spans 14 residues. Trimming stripped 6 bases from V and 0 bases from J, with 10 bases between. CDR1 is MNHEY, CDR2 SMNVEV, per germline (reference sequence). The CDR3: CASSSDRSTDTQYF. Written as DNA, the CDR3 is TGTGCCAGCAGCTCGGACCGGAGCACAGATACGCAGTATTTT.